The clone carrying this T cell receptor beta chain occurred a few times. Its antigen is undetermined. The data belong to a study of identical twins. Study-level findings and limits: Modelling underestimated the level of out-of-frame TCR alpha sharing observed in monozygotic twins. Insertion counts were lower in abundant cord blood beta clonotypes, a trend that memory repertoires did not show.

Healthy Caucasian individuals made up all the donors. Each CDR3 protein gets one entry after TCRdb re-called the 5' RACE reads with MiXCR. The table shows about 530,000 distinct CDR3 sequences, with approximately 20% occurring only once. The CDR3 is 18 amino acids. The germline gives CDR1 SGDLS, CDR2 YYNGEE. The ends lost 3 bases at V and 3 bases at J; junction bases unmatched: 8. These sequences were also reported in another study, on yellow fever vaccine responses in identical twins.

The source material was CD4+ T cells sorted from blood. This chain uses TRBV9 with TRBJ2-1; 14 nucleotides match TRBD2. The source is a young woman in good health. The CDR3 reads CASSEPTSGRAVYNEQFF. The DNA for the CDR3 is TGTGCCAGCAGCGAGCCGACTAGCGGGAGGGCGGTCTACAATGAGCAGTTCTTC.